This T cell receptor (beta chain) was recorded in a study of cytotoxic CD8 clonotypes in ibrutinib-treated CLL. Study-wide context: Results showed around 25 partial and 2 complete responses; following median around 68 months, about 15 remained remitted, approximately 12 advanced.

The CDR3 is 12 residues long. Trimming pared 8 bases from V and 7 bases from J, leaving 14 bases between. The germline CDR1 and CDR2 sequences are ENHRY and SYGVKD. Here immunoSEQ multiplex PCR was the method, and the copy in TCRdb shows in-frame clones only, minus some. The sample has roughly 16,000 clones; roughly 66% are singletons. This sequence originates from a human donor with chronic lymphocytic leukemia. The J gene is TRBJ1-1, the V gene TRBV10-3, with no clear D. Sequencing was performed on PBMCs, taken before ibrutinib treatment. CDR3 loop: CAISVASGEAFF. In nucleotides, the CDR3 is TGTGCCATCTCGGTAGCTTCTGGTGAAGCTTTCTTT.